These T cell receptor beta chains were read from a single sample in a study of CD8+ T cells in alopecia areata. Data came from immunoSEQ multiplex PCR; TCRdb stores just in-frame clones and leaves some out. Of about 190,000 clones in the sample, more than 55% were seen once. This material consisted of CD4+ T cells sorted from blood, taken between weeks 49 and 50, from a patient treated with tofacitinib. Receptor source: a human donor with alopecia areata. Both conserved end residues are part of each CDR3. The D gene is left open where the match is weak. The size field is filled for only some rows; it gives once, few, many or a size class.

j_call d_call clone_size v_call cdr3_nt cdr3_aa
TRBJ1-1 . once TRBV30 TGTGCTACAGGACACACTGAAGCTTTCTTT CATGHTEAFF
TRBJ1-5 . few TRBV23-1 TGCGCCAGCAGTCAATCGGACCAACAACAGGGAATCAATCAGCCCCAGCATTTT CASSQSDQQQGINQPQHF
TRBJ2-2 . many TRBV7-2 TGTGCCAGCAGCTTACTGGTCAGCACCGGGGAGCTGTTTTTT CASSLLVSTGELFF
TRBJ2-1 . . TRBV7-2 TGTGCCAGCAGTGAGTCAGACTCCTACAATGAGCAGTTCTTC CASSESDSYNEQFF
TRBJ2-6 . few TRBV29-1 TGCAGCATAGAGCGAAGCCCTGGGGCCAACGTCCTGACTTTC CSIERSPGANVLTF
TRBJ1-1 . . TRBV29-1 TGCAGCGTTGTCAGCGGCCTGAACACTGAAGCTTTCTTT CSVVSGLNTEAFF
TRBJ2-5 . . TRBV6-5 TGTGCCAGCAGTTACTCGATTTCAGTAAGGAGGGAGACCCAGTACTTC CASSYSISVRRETQYF
TRBJ1-6 . few TRBV7-8 TGTGCCAGCAGCCTAAGGACCGGTGATTCACCCCTCCACTTT CASSLRTGDSPLHF
TRBJ1-2 TRBD1 . TRBV30 TGTGCCTGGAACCTCCATAGGGGGCAGCGTGGCTACACCTTC CAWNLHRGQRGYTF
TRBJ1-1 . . TRBV29-1 TGCAGCGCTACAAGGGGTTACACTGAAGCTTTCTTT CSATRGYTEAFF
TRBJ1-1 TRBD1 . TRBV30 TGTGCCTGGAAACCACAGGGGATGAACACTGAAGCTTTCTTT CAWKPQGMNTEAFF
TRBJ2-3 . few TRBV7-2 TGTGCCAGCAGTTTAGATCAGGGGAGCACAGATACGCAGTATTTT CASSLDQGSTDTQYF
TRBJ2-3 . many TRBV4-1 TGCGCCAGCAGCAGGCCCGGGGATACGCAGTATTTT CASSRPGDTQYF
TRBJ1-2 . few TRBV11-3 TGTGCCAGCAGCCAGGGACAAAGCTATGGCTACACCTTC CASSQGQSYGYTF
TRBJ1-1 . . TRBV29-1 TGCAGCGTCCAATTCAAGAGTCGGACTTTCTTT CSVQFKSRTFF
TRBJ1-1 . . TRBV5-1 TGCGCCAGCAGCTTGGACAGTTATGAAGCTTTCTTT CASSLDSYEAFF
TRBJ2-3 TRBD2 . TRBV5-1 TGCGCCAGCAGCTTGGACGGGACTAGCGCAGATACGCAGTATTTT CASSLDGTSADTQYF
TRBJ1-1 . . TRBV6-5 TGTGCCAGCAGTTACCGAGGGTACGAAGCTTTCTTT CASSYRGYEAFF
TRBJ2-3 . . TRBV2 TGTGCCAGCAGTTCAGGGACGGCTAACAACTATTTT CASSSGTANNYF
TRBJ2-7 . once TRBV18 TGTGCCAGCTCACTAGTCAGGGAGGACGAGCAGTACTTC CASSLVREDEQYF
TRBJ2-7 . . TRBV30 TGTGCCTGGAGTGTACGGGTCAGGGGAGACGAGCAGTACTTC CAWSVRVRGDEQYF
TRBJ1-6 TRBD1 . TRBV6-5 TGTGCCAGCATCGCCGAGGGGGCTAATTCACCCCTCCACTTT CASIAEGANSPLHF
TRBJ2-5 . . TRBV29-1 TGCAGCGCAGGCCGGGGGCCCGGGGAGACCCAGTACTTC CSAGRGPGETQYF
TRBJ2-1 TRBD2 . TRBV2 TGTGCCAGCAGTGATAGCGGGGGCAACATTTTAGGGCAGTTCTTC CASSDSGGNILGQFF
TRBJ2-1 . . TRBV7-6 TGTGCCAGCAGCCCCGTCGCGAGGCTCTACAATGAGCAGTTCTTC CASSPVARLYNEQFF
TRBJ2-4 . once TRBV29-1 TGCAGCGGGGGTGACAGTCAAAACATTCAGTACTTC CSGGDSQNIQYF
TRBJ1-5 . medium-sized TRBV5-6 TGTGCCAGCAGCTTACCAGGGGAAAATCAGCCCCAGCATTTT CASSLPGENQPQHF
TRBJ2-2 TRBD1 . TRBV30 TGTGCCTGGAGTCCAACAGGGGAAATAGGGGAGCTGTTTTTT CAWSPTGEIGELFF
TRBJ1-6 . . TRBV6-5 TGTGCCAGCAGTTATCAGCGCCTCCCCCAATCCCTCCACTTT CASSYQRLPQSLHF
TRBJ2-7 TRBD1 . TRBV10-3 TGTGCCATCAGTGAGCCCTCCGGGACAGGGAACGAGCAGTACTTC CAISEPSGTGNEQYF
TRBJ2-6 . . TRBV27 TGTGCCAGCAGTTTATCCTGGACCTCTGGGGCCAACGTCCTGACTTTC CASSLSWTSGANVLTF
TRBJ1-5 . . TRBV7-6 TGTGCCAGCAGCTCCGGGACCACCAATCAGCCCCAGCATTTT CASSSGTTNQPQHF
TRBJ1-2 . few TRBV29-1 TGCAGCGTTGAGTATCGGGATGGCTACACCTTC CSVEYRDGYTF
TRBJ2-5 . . TRBV29-1 TGCAGCGTTTCGCAGGGGAAGAAGACCCAGTACTTC CSVSQGKKTQYF
TRBJ2-7 TRBD1 once TRBV7-2 TGTGCCAGCAGCTTAGAGGGACAGGGTTACCACGAGCAGTACTTC CASSLEGQGYHEQYF
TRBJ1-1 . few TRBV29-1 TGCAGCGTTGAAGGGAAGGTTAGCATGAACACTGAAGCTTTCTTT CSVEGKVSMNTEAFF
TRBJ1-1 . . TRBV4-1 TGCGCCAGCAGCCAAGGAACGGCTTATGAAGCTTTCTTT CASSQGTAYEAFF
TRBJ2-3 TRBD2 . TRBV7-2 TGTGCCAGCAGCCCAGGACTAGACTTCGCAGATACGCAGTATTTT CASSPGLDFADTQYF
TRBJ1-2 TRBD1 few TRBV7-2 TGTGCCAGCAGCCGACGTGACAGGGGGTCACTCTATGGCTACACCTTC CASSRRDRGSLYGYTF
TRBJ2-1 . . TRBV30 TGTGCCTGGAGTGACTTGGGCAATGAGCAGTTCTTC CAWSDLGNEQFF
TRBJ1-1 . once TRBV27 TGTGCCAGCAGTTTTCGAGGGGGGGGCAGACTGAACACTGAAGCTTTCTTT CASSFRGGGRLNTEAFF
TRBJ1-2 TRBD1 . TRBV25-1 TGTGCCAGCAGCGGGACAGGAACCGCCACGTATGGCTACACCTTC CASSGTGTATYGYTF
TRBJ2-1 TRBD2 . TRBV11-2 TGTGCCAGCAGCTTATGGGAGGGCGAGCAGTTCTTC CASSLWEGEQFF
TRBJ2-1 . few TRBV6-5 TGTGCCAGCAGTTATGGATCGAGCGGGTTGGAGCAGTTCTTC CASSYGSSGLEQFF
TRBJ2-1 . . TRBV29-1 TGCAGCGCCACCTCCCGAAGAGGACCTGGGGGCAATGAGCAGTTCTTC CSATSRRGPGGNEQFF
TRBJ1-2 . . TRBV27 TGTGCCACCTTCCCTACCCAGCTTACCTCAGCTAACTATGGCTACACCTTC CATFPTQLTSANYGYTF
TRBJ1-1 . . TRBV6-6 TGTGCCAGCAGCCAGAGGGTCGCTCTAAGGACTGAAGCTTTCTTT CASSQRVALRTEAFF
TRBJ2-7 TRBD1 . TRBV6-5 TGTGCCAGCACGGCGGGCCCAGGGGGCTACGAGCAGTACTTC CASTAGPGGYEQYF
TRBJ2-2 . . TRBV27 TGTGCCAGCAGTTTACGGCCTGGCGGGGAGCTGTTTTTT CASSLRPGGELFF
TRBJ2-3 . few TRBV5-4 TGTGCCAGCAGCCCAGCGGGACAGATGAAAGATACGCAGTATTTT CASSPAGQMKDTQYF
TRBJ2-5 . few TRBV29-1 TGCAGCGTTAGGGGCCGGTACCAAGAGACCCAGTACTTC CSVRGRYQETQYF
TRBJ2-1 . . TRBV9 TGTGCCAGCAGCAAAGGCGGGACGTACTCCTACAATGAGCAGTTCTTC CASSKGGTYSYNEQFF
TRBJ2-3 . . TRBV5-1 TGCGCCAGCAGCTGGGGCGGTGACACAGATACGCAGTATTTT CASSWGGDTDTQYF
TRBJ1-2 TRBD1 . TRBV13 TGTGCCAGCAGCTTGGCGGGGCAGGGGGACTATGGCTACACCTTC CASSLAGQGDYGYTF